Below, 5 T cell receptor beta chains from the same sample are listed, as sequenced in a study of spatial heterogeneity in lung cancer. Time point in this sample: sample taken at primary tumor resection. TCRdb fed the 5' RACE reads into MiXCR, producing one record per CDR3 protein. The top ten clones hold about 17% of a sample with several thousand distinct CDR3 sequences, around 3.3% of them seen once. Here the sequenced sample was lung tissue, taken at surgery. The receptors were sampled from a human donor with early-stage non-small cell lung cancer.

This clonotype was detected once. For a library built for alpha chains, this beta chain is a stray read; little rests on its size. The rearrangement joins TRBV4-3 to TRBJ2-1; D ambiguous. This CDR3 region has 16 residues. The germline V and J ends were trimmed by 0 bases and 8 bases, with 17 bases remaining between them. The germline V gene has CDR1 LGHNA and CDR2 YSLEER. The CDR3 protein is CASSQEGRAVVDEQFF. CDR3 DNA sequence: TGCGCCAGCAGCCAAGAAGGAAGGGCAGTTGTAGATGAGCAGTTCTTC.

This clonotype qualifies as medium-sized. This beta chain came through as a stray read in a library set up for alpha chains, and its size says little. This sequence joins TRBV4-2 and TRBJ1-4; TRBD1 might be the D (5 bases). Germline assignment: CDR1 LGHNA and CDR2 YNFKEQ. The CDR3 runs 13 residues. The V end was cut by 1 base, the J end by 8 bases, with 8 bases between. The CDR3 loop is CASSQVEGEKLFF. The CDR3 region has the DNA TGTGCCAGCAGCCAAGTAGAGGGGGAAAAACTGTTTTTT.

Sample share makes this clonotype medium-sized. This beta chain lies outside the target of a library built for alpha chains; its clone size means little. V and J are TRBV7-2 and TRBJ2-3; 8 nucleotides match TRBD1. The CDR3 covers 16 residues. Trimming took 1 base from V and 2 from J; bases not matched to a gene: 5. Germline-derived CDR1 and CDR2 are SGHTA and FQGNSA. DNA of the CDR3: TGTGCCAGCAGCTTAGGCGGGACAGGATCCACAGATACGCAGTATTTT. It specifies CASSLGGTGSTDTQYF.

Relative to its sample, this clonotype is large (0.1 to 1%). For a library built for alpha chains, this beta chain is a stray read; little rests on its size. This chain connects TRBV24-1 to TRBJ2-3, with unresolved D. The CDR3 contains 14 residues. The V end was cut by 1 base, the J end by 4 bases, with 8 bases between. CDR1 and CDR2 (germline): KGHDR, SFDVKD. CDR3 amino acids: CATSDFGKADTQYF. For the CDR3, the DNA is TGTGCCACCAGTGATTTCGGTAAAGCAGATACGCAGTATTTT.

In its sample, this clonotype is medium-sized. Because this beta chain is a stray read in a library intended to capture alpha chains, its abundance should not be given much weight. V gene TRBV7-9 combines with J gene TRBJ1-2; unclear D gene. The CDR3 covers 12 residues. V was cut by 2 bases and J by 3 bases, with 4 bases left in between. Germline V gene data show CDR1 as SEHNR and CDR2 as FQNEAQ (reference sequence). The CDR3 sequence: CASSLKDYGYTF. DNA for the CDR3: TGTGCCAGCAGCTTAAAGGACTATGGCTACACCTTC.